The subject of this entry is one T cell receptor (beta chain). The antigen this receptor binds is unknown. Nothing much larger sits one base from this clone, and base qualities are not available. Using the deep immunoSEQ assay, multiplex PCR amplified TCR CDR3 regions from genomic DNA. Extracted genomic DNA from each cell subset was distributed evenly across all wells of several immunoSEQ 96-well plates, and each plate was treated as a replicate. For sorted subsets, each replicate PCR was loaded with approximately 190 ng genomic DNA, equivalent to 30,000 or so T cell genomes. Purified libraries were quantified with a Qubit 3.0 fluorometer, sized on a Bioanalyzer 2100, and re-quantified with the KAPA Library Quantification kit. Every immunoSEQ 96-well plate was sequenced on a separate single-read 150-cycle Illumina NextSeq 550 flow cell. Per the original workflow: Because the immunoSEQ output held only junctional sequences and lacked quality scores, the filtering could not match the filtering applied to full-length reads. To assign V/J genes and CDR3, sequences were annotated against IMGT germline references using PyIR, a Python wrapper for IgBLAST v1.9. Reads were removed for weak V/J assignments (E-value above 1e-6), missing CDR3, stop codons, out-of-frame junctions, or ambiguous translated residues. V3J clonotypes were defined by identical inferred V gene, J gene, and CDR3 amino acid sequence. To compute the percentage overlap between repertoires, the number of shared unique clonotypes was divided by the size of the smaller repertoire. Three approaches were used to assess repertoire richness: RTK rarefaction, the Chao1 estimator, and Recon v2.1 estimates of unobserved clonotypes. Generation probabilities for all TCRbeta clonotypes obtained by the gDNA method from several donors were computed using OLGA. Drawn from immuneACCESS, this table holds only the in-frame rearrangements with V and J called that TCRdb kept. Clones are partly lost; checked studies trace under half to an unresolved V gene and leave the rest unexplained. That table furnishes V, J and clone size, whereas the DNA furnished D and trimming. Present in this sample are about 1.5 million clones, 95% to 99% of which were seen just once. Roughly 0.42% of the sample is taken by the ten largest.

This entry belongs to a study of shared clonotypes between healthy human individuals (TCRdb year 2020). For the study in its entirety: Three men and a couple of women, aged 18 to 49 years, made up the cohort. For each donor, three plates each were used for CD4 naive and CD4 memory, two plates were used for CD8 naive, and one plate was used for CD8 memory. Blood TCR repertoires of several healthy adults were deeply sequenced to estimate repertoire size and the extent of clonotype sharing between individuals. Different laboratories and diverse techniques were used to prepare libraries and sequence TCR repertoires, to increase sequencing depth and limit assay-specific biases. Per donor, leukapheresis produced somewhere between about 0.9 and 9.5 billion PBMCs. Results and caveats for the whole study, not just this receptor: Naive subsets generally had larger estimated clonotype richness than memory subsets did. Compared with non-shared clonotypes, clonotypes shared by all four sorted-subset donors had higher generation probabilities. Incomplete sequencing was indicated by rarefaction of sorted-subset datasets, despite the large sequencing depth. Pairwise subsampling led to the expectation that sequencing depth would affect the degree of clonotype sharing among donors. Sampling was restricted to blood, and TCR repertoires in tissues likely differ from the TCR repertoires found in blood. When several donors were compared, the shared fraction of clonotypes was around 5% for naive CD4, roughly 3.3% for naive CD8, more than 2% for memory CD4, and less than 0.5% for memory CD8. The genetic and exposure-history diversity represented was limited by the small number of donors.

The donors were healthy, HIV-negative adults who had no recently reported acute infections or vaccinations. Every donor was a Caucasian adult residing in Nashville, Tennessee, USA. Magnetic negative selection was used to enrich CD4+ T cells, after which naive cells were positively selected on CD45RA and the negative fraction became the memory subset. Blood was obtained by leukapheresis, after which PBMCs were separated by Ficoll-Histopaque density gradient centrifugation and cryopreserved in liquid nitrogen vapor phase. Analytical flow cytometry was used to check the purity and quantity of every magnetically sorted T cell population. Genomic DNA was isolated from each sorted fraction and quantified by UV absorbance on a Nanodrop 2000c. The junction carries 12 bases between V and J, which are trimmed by 3 bases and 10 bases respectively. From its cysteine to its phenylalanine, the CDR3 spans 12 amino acids. Only the CDR3 region is kept as DNA, spanning 36 bases read in frame from base 1. The germline V gene yields SNHLY for CDR1 and FYNNEI for CDR2.

The clonotype was recovered from a man aged 30 to 39 in good health. The rearranged chain carries TRBV2 and TRBJ1-1; TRBD1 is a possible D gene, resting on 6 matching bases. Material: naive CD4+ T cells sorted from blood. The sample's cell subset or site label is to be understood as: CD45RA+ positively selected. The sequenced DNA: TGTGCCAGCAGTGAGGTTCGCAGGGGAGCTTTCTTT. Its coded protein is CASSEVRRGAFF.